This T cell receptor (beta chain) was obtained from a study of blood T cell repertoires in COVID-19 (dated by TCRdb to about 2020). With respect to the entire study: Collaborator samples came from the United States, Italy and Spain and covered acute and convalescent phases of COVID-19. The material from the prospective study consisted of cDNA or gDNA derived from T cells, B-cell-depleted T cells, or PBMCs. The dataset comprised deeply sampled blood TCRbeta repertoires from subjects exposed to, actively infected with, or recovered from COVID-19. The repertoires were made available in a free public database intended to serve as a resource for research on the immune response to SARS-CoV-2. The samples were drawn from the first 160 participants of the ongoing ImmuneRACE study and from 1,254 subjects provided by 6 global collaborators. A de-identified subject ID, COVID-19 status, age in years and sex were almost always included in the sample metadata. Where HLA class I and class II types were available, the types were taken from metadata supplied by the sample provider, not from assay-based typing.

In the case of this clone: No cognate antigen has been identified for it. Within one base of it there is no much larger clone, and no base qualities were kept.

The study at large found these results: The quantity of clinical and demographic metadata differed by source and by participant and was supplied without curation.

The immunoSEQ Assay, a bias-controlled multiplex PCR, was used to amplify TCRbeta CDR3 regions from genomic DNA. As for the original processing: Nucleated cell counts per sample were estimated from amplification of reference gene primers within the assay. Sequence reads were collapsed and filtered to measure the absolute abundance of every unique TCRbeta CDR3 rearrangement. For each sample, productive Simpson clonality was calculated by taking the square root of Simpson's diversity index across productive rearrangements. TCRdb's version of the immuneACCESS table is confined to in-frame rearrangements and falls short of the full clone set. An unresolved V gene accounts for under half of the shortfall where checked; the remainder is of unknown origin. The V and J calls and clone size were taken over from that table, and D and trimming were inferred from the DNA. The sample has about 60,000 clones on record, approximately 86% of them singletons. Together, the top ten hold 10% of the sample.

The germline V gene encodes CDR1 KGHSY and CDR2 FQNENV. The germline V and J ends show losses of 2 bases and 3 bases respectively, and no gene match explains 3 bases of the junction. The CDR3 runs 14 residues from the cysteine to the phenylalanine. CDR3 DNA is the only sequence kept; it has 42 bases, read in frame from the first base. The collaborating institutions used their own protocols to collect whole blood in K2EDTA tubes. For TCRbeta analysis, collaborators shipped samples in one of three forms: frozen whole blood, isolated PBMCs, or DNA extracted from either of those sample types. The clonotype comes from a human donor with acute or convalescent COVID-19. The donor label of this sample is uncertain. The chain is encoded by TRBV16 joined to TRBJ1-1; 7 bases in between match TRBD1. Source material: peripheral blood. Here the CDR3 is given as CASSQQGVDTEAFF. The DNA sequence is TGTGCCAGCAGCCAACAGGGGGTGGACACTGAAGCTTTCTTT.